This T cell receptor (beta chain) was identified in a study of T cell changes during pregnancy in multiple sclerosis. Method: immunoSEQ multiplex PCR; TCRdb's copy keeps in-frame clones and lacks some. The sample has roughly 41,000 clones, more than 70% seen once. CDR1 is MDHEN and CDR2 is SYDVKM in the germline V gene. CDR3 length: 14 amino acids. V shed 6 bases and J shed 3 bases, with 15 bases lying between them. The sample consisted of CD8+ T cells from peripheral blood mononuclear cells, taken in the third trimester of pregnancy. The chain has TRBV28 and TRBJ2-7, with D possibly TRBD1 on 5 matching bases. This TCR was recovered from a female donor with multiple sclerosis, enrolled in a pregnancy study. CDR3 sequence (DNA): TGTGCCAGCAGCATTAAGGGGTTGGGCTACGAGCAGTACTTC. Encoded protein: CASSIKGLGYEQYF. The variable domain in full, completed from reference TRBV28 and TRBJ2-7, reads DVKVTQSSRYLVKRTGEKVFLECVQDMDHENMFWYRQDPGLGLRLIYFSYDVKMKEKGDIPEGYSVSREKKERFSLILESASTNQTSMYLCASSIKGLGYEQYFGPGTRLTVT.